Below are 28 T cell receptor beta chains sequenced from a single sample in a study of Ad26.COV2.S vaccination and SARS-CoV-2 variants. Treatment denoted: approximately 18 received Ad26.COV2.S at low or high dose, single or two shots; about 5 received placebo; per-sample allocation not given. Sampling was performed 63 days after the first vaccine or placebo injection. Generated by immunoSEQ multiplex PCR, the TCRdb table keeps only in-frame clones and is missing some. The profile shows roughly 500,000 clones, 87% of them singletons. Sequenced material: peripheral blood, taken in a trial of Ad26.COV2.S vaccine versus placebo. The receptors were gathered from a person aged 18-60 years who received the Ad26.COV2.S COVID-19 vaccine or a placebo.

The chain links TRBV2 to TRBJ2-7, with 11 bases identical to TRBD1. V was pared by 4 bases and J by 5 bases, with 10 bases of the junction left unmatched. The CDR3 is 16 amino acids. Germline lookup yields CDR1 SNHLY and CDR2 FYNNEI. This CDR3 reads CASSVSNRTGGNEQYF. The CDR3 coding sequence is TGTGCCAGCAGTGTTTCCAATCGGACAGGGGGCAACGAGCAGTACTTC.

J is TRBJ1-3 and V is TRBV30; D remains ambiguous. CDR1 is GTSNPN and CDR2 is SVGIG in the germline V gene (reference sequence). The CDR3 loop spans 15 amino acids. Trimming pared 1 base from V and 0 bases from J, leaving 10 bases between. CDR3 bases: TGTGCCTGGAGTGACGGCCAGGTCTCTGGAAACACCATATATTTT. The encoded protein is CAWSDGQVSGNTIYF.

The chain uses TRBV9 and TRBJ1-6; 8 nucleotides match TRBD1. The junction had 6 bases not matched to a gene; V was cut back by 3 bases and J by 7 bases. This CDR3 region has 15 residues. Germline V CDR1 and CDR2: SGDLS, YYNGEE. Here the CDR3 reads CASSATGTGNSPLHF. CDR3 coding DNA: TGTGCCAGCAGCGCGACCGGGACAGGAAATTCACCCCTCCACTTT.

The chain recombines TRBV7-2 with TRBJ2-1, with a weak D call TRBD2 (6 bases). Trimming took 1 base from V and 6 from J, leaving 13 bases between them. The length of the CDR3 is 15 residues. The germline V gene encodes CDR1 SGHTA and CDR2 FQGNSA. The CDR3 protein is CASSLGVLARNEQFF. In DNA form, the CDR3 reads TGTGCCAGCAGCTTAGGGGTTCTAGCGCGCAATGAGCAGTTCTTC.

This clone was seen ten or more times. The chain's CDR3 is CSASDSGTGGEAFF. The CDR3 region has the DNA TGCAGTGCTAGTGACTCCGGGACAGGGGGCGAAGCTTTCTTT. The chain links TRBV20-1 to TRBJ1-1, with TRBD1 matching over 12 bases. The V segment lost 3 bases and the J segment 8 bases; nucleotides outside the gene matches: 7. The CDR3 sequence is 14 residues long. Germline V gene data show CDR1 as DFQATT and CDR2 as SNEGSKA (reference sequence).

The V call is TRBV6-5, the J call TRBJ1-1; D gene uncertain. Germline assignment: CDR1 MNHEY and CDR2 SVGAGI. The CDR3 has 13 amino acids. Trimming took 0 bases from V and 7 from J, leaving 9 bases between them. The CDR3 reads CASSYSIVDEAFF. In nucleotides, the CDR3 is TGTGCCAGCAGTTACTCGATAGTTGATGAAGCTTTCTTT.

The chain recombines TRBV2 with TRBJ2-2, with 7 bases that match TRBD1. J lost 5 bases, V lost 8 bases, and 8 bases had no gene match. CDR1 and CDR2 (germline): SNHLY, FYNNEI. The length of the CDR3 is 14 residues. CDR3 DNA sequence: TGTGCCAGCCAGCAGGGGGTTTTTACCGGGGAGCTGTTTTTT. Its translation is CASQQGVFTGELFF. Together with reference TRBV2 and TRBJ2-2, the CDR3 gives the full variable domain: EPEVTQTPSHQVTQMGQEVILRCVPISNHLYFYWYRQILGQKVEFLVSFYNNEISEKSEIFDDQFSVERPDGSNFTLKIRSTKLEDSAMYFCASQQGVFTGELFFGEGSRLTVL.

CDR3 residues: CASSPGATGGPEAFF. The CDR3 DNA is TGTGCCAGCTCACCAGGAGCTACAGGGGGCCCTGAAGCTTTCTTT. J is TRBJ1-1 and V is TRBV18; 9 bases map to TRBD1. CDR1 and CDR2 from the germline V gene are KGHSH and LQKENI. The V segment lost 2 bases and the J segment 6 bases; nucleotides outside the gene matches: 7. The CDR3 length is 15 residues.

The chain carries TRBV30 and TRBJ2-2; either TRBD1 or TRBD2 may supply D (5 bases each). CDR1 is GTSNPN and CDR2 is SVGIG in the germline V gene (reference sequence). Trimming cost V 4 bases and J 5 bases, with 14 bases left between them. The CDR3 loop spans 14 amino acids. The CDR3: CAWKISGTTGELFF. The CDR3 DNA is TGTGCCTGGAAGATCTCCGGGACGACCGGGGAGCTGTTTTTT.

The rearrangement joins TRBV30 to TRBJ2-7; D is undetermined. V was shortened by 2 bases and J by 2 bases, with 10 bases between the two germline ends. The CDR3 spans 13 residues. Germline values: CDR1 GTSNPN, CDR2 SVGIG (reference sequence). The CDR3 DNA reads TGTGCCTGGAGTCTCGGCTCTACCTACGAGCAGTACTTC. It translates to CAWSLGSTYEQYF.

The chain couples TRBV5-1 to TRBJ2-1; D could derive from TRBD1 or TRBD2 (10 bases each). The CDR3 is 21 amino acids. CDR1 and CDR2 from the germline V gene are SGHRS and YFSETQ. Trimming took off 0 bases at V and 8 bases at J, with 33 bases between the two ends. Here the CDR3 DNA reads TGCGCCAGCAGCTTGGGGGGACAGGGGATCTCTAGCGGGAGCCGGAGGCATGAGCAGTTCTTC. It codes for CASSLGGQGISSGSRRHEQFF.

The chain carries TRBV9 and TRBJ1-2, with D unresolved. The CDR3 extends over 15 amino acids. Germline V gene lookup returns CDR1 SGDLS and CDR2 YYNGEE. Trimming took 0 bases from V and 4 from J, leaving 13 bases between them. CDR3 in DNA: TGTGCCAGCAGCGTAGGTAATGCCGGGGTCTATGGCTACACCTTC. The encoded protein is CASSVGNAGVYGYTF.

The chain is built from TRBV28 and TRBJ2-2; D possibly corresponds to TRBD2 (5 bases). Trimming left V 3 bases short and J 6 bases short, with 14 bases between. CDR3 length equals 15 residues. CDR1 and CDR2 from the germline V gene are MDHEN and SYDVKM. CDR3 in amino acids: CASSFPLAGAGELFF. CDR3 nucleotide sequence: TGTGCCAGCAGTTTCCCCCTAGCCGGGGCCGGGGAGCTGTTTTTT.

This sequence joins TRBV12-5 and TRBJ1-1; D remains ambiguous. This CDR3 region has 13 residues. Germline loops: CDR1 LGHNT, CDR2 FRNRAP. V lost 2 bases and J lost 0, with 4 bases in between. CDR3 amino acids: CASGLNLNTEAFF. The CDR3 region has the DNA TGTGCTAGTGGTTTGAATCTGAACACTGAAGCTTTCTTT.

The rearrangement links TRBV6-5 to TRBJ2-1; 8 nucleotides agree with TRBD1. The CDR3 runs to 14 residues. Trimming removed 4 bases from V and 9 bases from J; junction bases left unmatched: 8. Germline CDR1 and CDR2: MNHEY and SVGAGI. CDR3 in DNA: TGTGCCAGCAGTTCGCGGGACAGGAAGGGTGAGCAGTTCTTC. This gives the protein CASSSRDRKGEQFF.

The rearrangement joins TRBV24-1 to TRBJ2-3; D ambiguous. The V end was cut by 4 bases, the J end by 0 bases, with 13 bases between. This CDR3 has 16 amino acids. In germline, CDR1 is KGHDR, CDR2 SFDVKD. CDR3 nucleotides: TGTGCCACCAGTGACCCTCGGACCATTAGCACAGATACGCAGTATTTT. This sequence encodes CATSDPRTISTDTQYF.

The J gene is TRBJ1-2, the V gene TRBV4-3; D is unclear. Trimming pared 0 bases from V and 12 bases from J, leaving 17 bases between. CDR1 LGHNA and CDR2 YSLEER come from the germline V gene. The CDR3 runs 14 residues. The CDR3 DNA sequence: TGCGCCAGCAGCCAAGATATAGTCGGCGGCCGACACACCTTC. It is translated as CASSQDIVGGRHTF.

The V and J genes are TRBV30 and TRBJ2-4; 7 bases align to TRBD2. CDR3 length: 13 residues. The V segment lost 2 bases and the J segment 4 bases; nucleotides outside the gene matches: 2. Germline CDR1 and CDR2: GTSNPN and SVGIG (reference sequence). CDR3 sequence reads: CAWSPGGKNIQYF. The CDR3 DNA sequence: TGTGCCTGGAGTCCGGGGGGAAAAAACATTCAGTACTTC.

The chain carries TRBV19 and TRBJ1-5; 9 bases are a match to TRBD1. The CDR3 sequence is 17 residues long. Germline CDR1 reads LNHDA; CDR2 reads SQIVND (reference sequence). V trimming: 8 bases; J trimming: 6 bases; junction bases outside the gene matches: 17. This CDR3 reads CASHRGTGSPPGQPQHF. DNA of the CDR3: TGTGCCAGTCATCGGGGGACAGGGAGTCCTCCTGGTCAGCCCCAGCATTTT.

This rearrangement joins TRBV9 to TRBJ1-5, with 9 bases identical to TRBD1. There are 17 residues in the CDR3. Unmatched junction bases numbered 7, after V lost 0 bases and J lost 3 bases. CDR1 and CDR2 (germline): SGDLS, YYNGEE. CDR3 region: CASSVEIGTGFNQPQHF. DNA for the CDR3: TGTGCCAGCAGCGTAGAGATCGGGACAGGGTTCAATCAGCCCCAGCATTTT.

The CDR3 region is CSVATAGGAEGYTF. The CDR3 DNA follows: TGCAGCGTTGCAACCGCGGGGGGGGCGGAAGGCTACACCTTC. V is TRBV29-1 and J is TRBJ1-2; weak D call: TRBD1 (6 bases). The V end was cut by 4 bases, the J end by 8 bases, with 20 bases between. Germline lookup yields CDR1 SQVTM and CDR2 ANQGSEA. The CDR3 contains 14 residues.

The chain carries TRBV2 and TRBJ2-3; no reliable D call. Trimming pared 9 bases from V and 5 bases from J, leaving 9 bases between. Germline V gene lookup returns CDR1 SNHLY and CDR2 FYNNEI. There are 11 residues in the CDR3. The CDR3 sequence: CASSYGDTQYF. CDR3 DNA: TGTGCCAGTTCATACGGAGATACGCAGTATTTT. Variable domain in full (rest from reference TRBV2 and TRBJ2-3): EPEVTQTPSHQVTQMGQEVILRCVPISNHLYFYWYRQILGQKVEFLVSFYNNEISEKSEIFDDQFSVERPDGSNFTLKIRSTKLEDSAMYFCASSYGDTQYFGPGTRLTVL.

The chain links TRBV10-3 to TRBJ2-1; TRBD2 is a possible D gene (6 bases). Germline V lookup: CDR1 ENHRY, CDR2 SYGVKD. V gave up 5 bases and J gave up 5 bases, with 16 bases separating them. There are 15 residues in the CDR3. CDR3 loop: CAISHSGRIDNEQFF. The CDR3 DNA reads as TGTGCCATCAGTCATAGCGGAAGGATCGACAATGAGCAGTTCTTC.

The V gene is TRBV18, the J gene TRBJ2-6, with D perhaps matching TRBD1 (6 bases). V lost 4 bases and J 1 base, leaving 11 bases between the germline ends. Germline-derived CDR1 and CDR2 are KGHSH and LQKENI. This CDR3 is 16 amino acids long. CDR3 bases: TGTGCCAGCTCACAAATCGGACAGTCTGGGGCCAACGTCCTGACTTTC. It codes for CASSQIGQSGANVLTF.

This clone was counted once. The chain is built from TRBV5-1 and TRBJ2-1; TRBD2 matches 12 bases. CDR1 is SGHRS, CDR2 YFSETQ, per germline. This CDR3 region has 16 residues. The ends lost 4 bases at V and 7 bases at J; junction bases unmatched: 9. CDR3 amino acids: CASSTTGLAGWNEQFF. The CDR3 coding sequence is TGCGCCAGCAGCACTACCGGACTAGCGGGGTGGAATGAGCAGTTCTTC.

As DNA, the CDR3 is TGTGCCAGCAGTTTATCGGCAGGGGGGCAAGAGACCCAGTACTTC. It translates to CASSLSAGGQETQYF. V usage is TRBV28 and J usage is TRBJ2-5; possibly TRBD1 for D (7 bases). Germline V gene lookup returns CDR1 MDHEN and CDR2 SYDVKM. The CDR3 length is 15 residues. Trimming took off 1 base at V and 2 bases at J, with 11 bases between the two ends. The full variable domain, its missing parts supplied by reference TRBV28 and TRBJ2-5, is DVKVTQSSRYLVKRTGEKVFLECVQDMDHENMFWYRQDPGLGLRLIYFSYDVKMKEKGDIPEGYSVSREKKERFSLILESASTNQTSMYLCASSLSAGGQETQYFGPGTRLLVL.

The chain recombines TRBV5-4 with TRBJ1-2; 8 bases fit TRBD1. V was pared by 4 bases and J by 8 bases, with 10 bases of the junction left unmatched. Germline V CDR1 and CDR2: SGHNT, YYREEE (reference sequence). The CDR3 consists of 14 residues. This CDR3 reads CASSRAGGAGGYTF. CDR3 bases: TGTGCCAGCAGCCGAGCAGGGGGCGCGGGGGGCTACACCTTC.

This chain connects TRBV6-6 to TRBJ2-3; a weak D match, TRBD1 (5 bases). Germline CDR1 is MNHNY and CDR2 is SVGAGI (reference sequence). Trimming stripped 8 bases from V and 7 bases from J, with 16 bases between. This CDR3 is 13 amino acids long. Here the CDR3 reads CASGAGRLNTQYF. The CDR3 DNA sequence: TGTGCCAGCGGGGCAGGTCGACTGAATACGCAGTATTTT.